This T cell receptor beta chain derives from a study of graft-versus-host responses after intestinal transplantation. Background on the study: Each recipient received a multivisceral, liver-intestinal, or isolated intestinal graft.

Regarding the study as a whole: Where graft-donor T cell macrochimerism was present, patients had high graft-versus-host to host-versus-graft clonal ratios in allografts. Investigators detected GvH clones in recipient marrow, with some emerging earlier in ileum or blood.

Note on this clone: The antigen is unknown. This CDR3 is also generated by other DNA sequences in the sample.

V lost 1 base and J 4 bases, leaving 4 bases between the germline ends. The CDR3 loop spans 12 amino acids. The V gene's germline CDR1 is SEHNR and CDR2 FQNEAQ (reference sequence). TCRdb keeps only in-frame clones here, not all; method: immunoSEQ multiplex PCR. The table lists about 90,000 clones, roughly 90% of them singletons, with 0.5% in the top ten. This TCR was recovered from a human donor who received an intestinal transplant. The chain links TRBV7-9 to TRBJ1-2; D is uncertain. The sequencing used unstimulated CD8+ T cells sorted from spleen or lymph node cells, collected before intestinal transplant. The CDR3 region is CASSLGSYGYTF. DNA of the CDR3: TGTGCCAGCAGCTTAGGCAGCTATGGCTACACCTTC.